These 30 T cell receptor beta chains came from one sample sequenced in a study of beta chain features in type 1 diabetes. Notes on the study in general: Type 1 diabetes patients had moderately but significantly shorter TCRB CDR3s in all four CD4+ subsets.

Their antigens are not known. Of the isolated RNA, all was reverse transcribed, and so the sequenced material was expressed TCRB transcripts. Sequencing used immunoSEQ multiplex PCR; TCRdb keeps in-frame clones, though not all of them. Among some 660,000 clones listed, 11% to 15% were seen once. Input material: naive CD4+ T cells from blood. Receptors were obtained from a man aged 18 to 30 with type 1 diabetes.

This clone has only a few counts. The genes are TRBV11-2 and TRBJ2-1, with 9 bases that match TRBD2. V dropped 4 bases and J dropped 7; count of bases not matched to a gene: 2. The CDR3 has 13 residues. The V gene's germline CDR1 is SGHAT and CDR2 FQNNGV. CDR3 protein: CASSYSGRNEQFF. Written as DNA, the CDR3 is TGTGCCAGCAGCTATAGCGGGAGAAATGAGCAGTTCTTC.

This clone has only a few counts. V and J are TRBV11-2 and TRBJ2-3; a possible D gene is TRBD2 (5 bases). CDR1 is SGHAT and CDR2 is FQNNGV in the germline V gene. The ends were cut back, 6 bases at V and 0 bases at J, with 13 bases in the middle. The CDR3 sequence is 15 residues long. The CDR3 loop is CASRDSPLSTDTQYF. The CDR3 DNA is TGTGCCAGCAGGGACTCCCCCCTGAGCACAGATACGCAGTATTTT.

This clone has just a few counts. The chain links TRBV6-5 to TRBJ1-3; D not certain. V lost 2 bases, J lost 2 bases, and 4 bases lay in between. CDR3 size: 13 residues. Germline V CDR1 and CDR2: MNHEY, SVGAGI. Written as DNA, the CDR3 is TGTGCCAGCAGTTACGTGCCTGGAAACACCATATATTTT. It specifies CASSYVPGNTIYF.

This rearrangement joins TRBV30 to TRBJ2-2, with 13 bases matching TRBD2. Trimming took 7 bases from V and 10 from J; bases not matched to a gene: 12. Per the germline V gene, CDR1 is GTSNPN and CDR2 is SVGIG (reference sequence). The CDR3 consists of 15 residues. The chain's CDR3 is CASSGLAGSPAELFF. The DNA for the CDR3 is TGTGCCTCCTCGGGACTAGCGGGATCGCCGGCGGAGCTGTTTTTT.

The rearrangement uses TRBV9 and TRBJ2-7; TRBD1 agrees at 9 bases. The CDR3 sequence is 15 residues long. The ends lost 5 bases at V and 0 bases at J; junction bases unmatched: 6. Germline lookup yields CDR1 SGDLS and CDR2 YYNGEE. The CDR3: CASSSTGGSSYEQYF. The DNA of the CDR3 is TGTGCCAGCAGTAGTACAGGGGGCAGCTCCTACGAGCAGTACTTC.

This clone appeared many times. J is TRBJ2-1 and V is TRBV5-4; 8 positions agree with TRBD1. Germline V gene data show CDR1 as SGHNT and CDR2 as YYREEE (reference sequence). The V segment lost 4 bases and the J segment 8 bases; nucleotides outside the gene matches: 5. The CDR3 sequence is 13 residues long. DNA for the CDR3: TGTGCCAGCAGCCCGTCGGACAGGGATGAGCAGTTCTTC. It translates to CASSPSDRDEQFF. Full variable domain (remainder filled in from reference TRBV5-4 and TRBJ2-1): ETGVTQSPTHLIKTRGQQVTLRCSSQSGHNTVSWYQQALGQGPQFIFQYYREEENGRGNFPPRFSGLQFPNYSSELNVNALELDDSALYLCASSPSDRDEQFFGPGTRLTVL.

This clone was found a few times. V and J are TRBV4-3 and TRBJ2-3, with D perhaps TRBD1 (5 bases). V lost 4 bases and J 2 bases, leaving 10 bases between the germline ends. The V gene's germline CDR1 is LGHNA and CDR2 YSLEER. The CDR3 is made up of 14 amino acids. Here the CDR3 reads CASSPTQATDTQYF. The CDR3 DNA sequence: TGCGCCAGCAGCCCAACACAGGCCACAGATACGCAGTATTTT.

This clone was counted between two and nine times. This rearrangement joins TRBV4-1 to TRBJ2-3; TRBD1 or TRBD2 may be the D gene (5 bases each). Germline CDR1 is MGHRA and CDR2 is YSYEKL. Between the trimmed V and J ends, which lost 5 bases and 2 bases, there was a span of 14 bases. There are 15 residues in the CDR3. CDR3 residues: CASSVTGPATDTQYF. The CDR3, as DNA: TGCGCCAGCAGCGTGACGGGGCCCGCCACAGATACGCAGTATTTT.

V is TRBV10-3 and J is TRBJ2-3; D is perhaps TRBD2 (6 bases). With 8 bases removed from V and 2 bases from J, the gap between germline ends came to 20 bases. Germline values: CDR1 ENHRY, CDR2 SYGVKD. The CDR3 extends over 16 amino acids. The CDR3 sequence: CAIDSGETLDTDTQYF. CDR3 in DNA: TGTGCCATCGATAGCGGAGAGACCCTAGACACAGATACGCAGTATTTT.

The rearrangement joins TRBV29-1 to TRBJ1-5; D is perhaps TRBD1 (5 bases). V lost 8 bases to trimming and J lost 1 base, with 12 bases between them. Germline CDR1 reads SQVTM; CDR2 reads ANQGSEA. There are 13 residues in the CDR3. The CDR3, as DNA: TGCAGCTTTGCGCGACAGAGCAATCAGCCCCAGCATTTT. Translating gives CSFARQSNQPQHF.

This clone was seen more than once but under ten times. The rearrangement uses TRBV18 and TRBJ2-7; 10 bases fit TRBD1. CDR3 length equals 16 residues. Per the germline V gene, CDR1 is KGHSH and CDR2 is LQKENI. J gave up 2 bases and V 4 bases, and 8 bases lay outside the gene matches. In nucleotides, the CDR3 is TGTGCCAGCTCACTCACACTCGGGACAGGGGCCTACGAGCAGTACTTC. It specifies CASSLTLGTGAYEQYF.

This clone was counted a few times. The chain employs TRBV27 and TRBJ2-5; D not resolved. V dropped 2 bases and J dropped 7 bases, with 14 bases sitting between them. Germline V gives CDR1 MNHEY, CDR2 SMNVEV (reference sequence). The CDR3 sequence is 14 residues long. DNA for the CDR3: TGTGCCAGCAGTTTAGGGCAGTCTATGAGGACCCAGTACTTC. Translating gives CASSLGQSMRTQYF.

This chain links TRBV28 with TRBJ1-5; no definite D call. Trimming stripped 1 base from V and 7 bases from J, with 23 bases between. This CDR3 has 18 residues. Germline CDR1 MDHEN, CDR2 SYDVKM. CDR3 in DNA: TGTGCCAGCAGTTTATTTGCACAGAGTATCATGATGGTCCAGCCCCAGCATTTT. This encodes CASSLFAQSIMMVQPQHF.

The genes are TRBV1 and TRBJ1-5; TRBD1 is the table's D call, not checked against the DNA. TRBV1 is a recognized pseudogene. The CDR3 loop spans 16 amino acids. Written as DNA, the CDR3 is TGCACCAGCAGCCAAGATCATGGGACAGGGCATCAGCCCCAGCATTTT. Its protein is CTSSQDHGTGHQPQHF.

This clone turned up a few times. The CDR3 bases are TGTGCCAGCAGCGGTCCAGCATCTTACTCTGGGGCCAACGTCCTGACTTTC. As protein: CASSGPASYSGANVLTF. This chain connects TRBV9 to TRBJ2-6, with no clear D. The CDR3 spans 17 residues. Trimming stripped 3 bases from V and 0 bases from J, with 13 bases between. The germline gives CDR1 SGDLS, CDR2 YYNGEE. The full variable domain, completed using reference TRBV9 and TRBJ2-6, is DSGVTQTPKHLITATGQRVTLRCSPRSGDLSVYWYQQSLDQGLQFLIQYYNGEERAKGNILERFSAQQFPDLHSELNLSSLELGDSALYFCASSGPASYSGANVLTFGAGSRLTVL.

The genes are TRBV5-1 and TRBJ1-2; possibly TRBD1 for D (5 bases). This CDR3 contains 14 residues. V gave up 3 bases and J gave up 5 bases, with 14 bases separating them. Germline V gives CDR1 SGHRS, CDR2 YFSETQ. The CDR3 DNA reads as TGCGCCAGCAGCTCGCCGAGGGAGGGGTATGGCTACACCTTC. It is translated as CASSSPREGYGYTF.

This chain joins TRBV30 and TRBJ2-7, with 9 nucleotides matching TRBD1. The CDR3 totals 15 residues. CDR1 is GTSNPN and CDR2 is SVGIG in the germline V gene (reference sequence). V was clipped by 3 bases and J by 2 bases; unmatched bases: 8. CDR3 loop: CAWSRLGTGPYEQYF. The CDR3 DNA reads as TGTGCCTGGAGCCGACTCGGGACAGGGCCCTACGAGCAGTACTTC. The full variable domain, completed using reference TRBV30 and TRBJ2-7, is SQTIHQWPATLVQPVGSPLSLECTVEGTSNPNLYWYRQAAGRGLQLLFYSVGIGQISSEVPQNLSASRPQDRQFILSSKKLLLSDSGFYLCAWSRLGTGPYEQYFGPGTRLTVT.

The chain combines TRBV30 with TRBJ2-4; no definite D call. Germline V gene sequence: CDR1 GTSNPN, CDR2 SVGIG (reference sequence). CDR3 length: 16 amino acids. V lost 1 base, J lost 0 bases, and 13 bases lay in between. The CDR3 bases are TGTGCCTGGAGTGACCCGGTCTCTCTAGCCAAAAACATTCAGTACTTC. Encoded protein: CAWSDPVSLAKNIQYF.

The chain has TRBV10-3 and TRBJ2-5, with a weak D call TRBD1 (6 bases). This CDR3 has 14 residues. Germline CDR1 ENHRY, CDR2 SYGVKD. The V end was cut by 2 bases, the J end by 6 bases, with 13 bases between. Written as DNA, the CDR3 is TGTGCCATCAGTGAGAACAGGGATACGAAGACCCAGTACTTC. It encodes CAISENRDTKTQYF.

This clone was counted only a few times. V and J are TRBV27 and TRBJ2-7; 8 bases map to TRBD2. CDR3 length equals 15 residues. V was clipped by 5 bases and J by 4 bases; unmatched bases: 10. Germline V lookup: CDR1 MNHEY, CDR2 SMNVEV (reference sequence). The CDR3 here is CASSTLSGVLYEQYF. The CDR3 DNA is TGTGCCAGCAGTACTCTTAGCGGGGTTTTATACGAGCAGTACTTC.

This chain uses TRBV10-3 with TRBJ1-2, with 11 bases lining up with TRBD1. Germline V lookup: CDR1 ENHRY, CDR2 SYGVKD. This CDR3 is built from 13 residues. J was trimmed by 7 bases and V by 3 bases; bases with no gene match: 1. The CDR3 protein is CAISEGQGAGYTF. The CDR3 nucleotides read TGTGCCATCAGTGAAGGACAGGGGGCTGGCTACACCTTC.

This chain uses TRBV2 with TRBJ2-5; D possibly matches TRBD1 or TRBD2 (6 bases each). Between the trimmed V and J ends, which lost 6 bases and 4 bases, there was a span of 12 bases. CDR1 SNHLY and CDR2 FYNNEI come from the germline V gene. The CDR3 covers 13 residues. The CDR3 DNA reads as TGTGCCAGCAGCGGGGGCAGAGGAGAGACCCAGTACTTC. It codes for CASSGGRGETQYF.

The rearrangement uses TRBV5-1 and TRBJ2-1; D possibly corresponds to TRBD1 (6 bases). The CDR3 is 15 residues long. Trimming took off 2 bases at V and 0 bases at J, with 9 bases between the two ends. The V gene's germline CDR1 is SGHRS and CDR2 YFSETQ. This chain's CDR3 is CASSFDRSSYNEQFF. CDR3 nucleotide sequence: TGCGCCAGCAGCTTCGACAGGAGCTCCTACAATGAGCAGTTCTTC.

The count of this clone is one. The CDR3 loop reads CATSRYQGVVVFGELFF. The CDR3 DNA sequence: TGTGCCACCAGCAGATATCAGGGTGTCGTAGTCTTCGGGGAGCTGTTTTTT. This chain links TRBV15 with TRBJ2-2; maybe TRBD1 (5 bases). The germline V gene has CDR1 LNHNV and CDR2 YYDKDF (reference sequence). V shed 2 bases and J shed 7 bases, with 20 bases lying between them. The CDR3 is made up of 17 amino acids.

The CDR3 here is CASSIGSGSYEQYF. DNA for the CDR3: TGCGCCAGCAGCATCGGGTCGGGATCCTACGAGCAGTACTTC. This sequence joins TRBV10-2 and TRBJ2-7, with a tentative D call TRBD2 (5 bases). V gave up 6 bases and J gave up 1 base, with 13 bases separating them. Germline values: CDR1 WSHSY, CDR2 SAAADI. The CDR3 has 14 residues.

CDR3: CASSLGSGQGYEQYF. CDR3 bases: TGTGCCAGCAGCTTAGGAAGCGGACAGGGGTACGAGCAGTACTTC. The chain has TRBV11-2 and TRBJ2-7; 9 positions match TRBD1. V was pared by 1 base and J by 4 bases, with 5 bases of the junction left unmatched. The CDR3 runs to 15 residues. Germline V lookup: CDR1 SGHAT, CDR2 FQNNGV.

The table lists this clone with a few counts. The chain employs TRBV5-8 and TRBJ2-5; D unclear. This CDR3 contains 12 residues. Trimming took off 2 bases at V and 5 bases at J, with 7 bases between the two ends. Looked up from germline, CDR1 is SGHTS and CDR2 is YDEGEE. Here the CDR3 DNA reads TGTGCCAGCAGCTTCTCGGCGGAGACCCAGTACTTC. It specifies CASSFSAETQYF.

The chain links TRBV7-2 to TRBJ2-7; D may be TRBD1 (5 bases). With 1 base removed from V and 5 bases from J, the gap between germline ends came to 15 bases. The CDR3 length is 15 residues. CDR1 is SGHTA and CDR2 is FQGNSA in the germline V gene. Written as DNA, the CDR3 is TGTGCCAGCAGCTTAGAAGTCAGGGCGAGAGACGAGCAGTACTTC. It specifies CASSLEVRARDEQYF.

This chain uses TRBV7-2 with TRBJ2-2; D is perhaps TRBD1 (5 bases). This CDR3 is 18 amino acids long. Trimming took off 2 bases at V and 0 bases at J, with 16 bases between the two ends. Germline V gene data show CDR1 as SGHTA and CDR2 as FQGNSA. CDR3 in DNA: TGTGCCAGCAGCTTACTGTCCTTAGGGGTCGCGAACACCGGGGAGCTGTTTTTT. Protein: CASSLLSLGVANTGELFF.

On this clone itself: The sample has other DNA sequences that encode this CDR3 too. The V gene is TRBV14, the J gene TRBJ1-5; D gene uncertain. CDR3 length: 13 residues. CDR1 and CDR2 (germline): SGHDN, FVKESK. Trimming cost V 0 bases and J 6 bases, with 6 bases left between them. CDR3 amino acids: CASSQEVGQPQHF. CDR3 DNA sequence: TGTGCCAGCAGCCAAGAAGTGGGTCAGCCCCAGCATTTT.